What follows are 31 T cell receptor beta chains derived from one specimen sequenced in a study of cytomegalovirus exposure and HLA in healthy donors. The study ran its PCR with 60 Vbeta and 13 Jbeta primers. Sequencing used immunoSEQ multiplex PCR; TCRdb keeps in-frame clones, though not all of them. The sample has some 110,000 clones; 73% are singletons. The material sequenced was PBMCs. These receptors were obtained from a man aged 55 to 70 in good health and CMV-seropositive.

This clone was seen more than once but under ten times. The chain couples TRBV29-1 to TRBJ2-5; D possibly corresponds to TRBD1 (5 bases). Germline CDR1 reads SQVTM; CDR2 reads ANQGSEA. The CDR3 extends over 11 amino acids. V shed 7 bases and J shed 7 bases, with 13 bases lying between them. Here the CDR3 DNA reads TGCAGCGGCGGCCCCCAGGGGACCCAGTACTTC. Translation: CSGGPQGTQYF. Combining the CDR3 with reference TRBV29-1 and TRBJ2-5 gives the whole variable domain SAVISQKPSRDICQRGTSLTIQCQVDSQVTMMFWYRQQPGQSLTLIATANQGSEATYESGFVIDKFPISRPNLTFSTLTVSNMSPEDSSIYLCSGGPQGTQYFGPGTRLLVL.

V and J are TRBV5-8 and TRBJ2-5; the D gene is possibly TRBD2 (5 bases). Germline V gene lookup returns CDR1 SGHTS and CDR2 YDEGEE. V shed 2 bases and J shed 5 bases, with 16 bases lying between them. The CDR3 spans 15 residues. The CDR3 DNA reads as TGTGCCAGCAGCTTTGTGGGGAGCATAGTCGAGACCCAGTACTTC. Amino acid sequence: CASSFVGSIVETQYF.

The rearrangement links TRBV5-5 to TRBJ2-5; D might be TRBD2 (7 bases). Germline loops: CDR1 SGHKS, CDR2 YYEKEE (reference sequence). V was shortened by 7 bases and J by 5 bases, with 18 bases between the two germline ends. This CDR3 has 14 residues. The CDR3 bases are TGTGCCAGCTCCCGCCCGGGGGGCAAGGAGACCCAGTACTTC. It yields the protein CASSRPGGKETQYF.

The chain combines TRBV2 with TRBJ1-4; 7 bases match TRBD1. The CDR3 runs to 12 residues. V shed 11 bases, J shed 13 bases, and the junction held 13 bases outside the gene matches. Germline CDR1 is SNHLY and CDR2 is FYNNEI. In DNA form, the CDR3 reads TGTGCCGGTTACAGGGGATCCGGCAGACTGTTTTTT. Protein product: CAGYRGSGRLFF. Drawing the rest from reference TRBV2 and TRBJ1-4, the complete variable domain is EPEVTQTPSHQVTQMGQEVILRCVPISNHLYFYWYRQILGQKVEFLVSFYNNEISEKSEIFDDQFSVERPDGSNFTLKIRSTKLEDSAMYFCAGYRGSGRLFFGSGTQLSVL.

The chain uses TRBV10-1 and TRBJ1-5, with D possibly matching TRBD1 (6 bases). The CDR3 loop spans 15 amino acids. Trimming took 7 bases from V and 0 from J, leaving 13 bases between them. Germline CDR1 WNHNN, CDR2 SYGVQD (reference sequence). The CDR3 region is CASINLQGSNQPQHF. DNA for the CDR3: TGCGCCAGCATTAATCTACAGGGTAGCAATCAGCCCCAGCATTTT.

This chain connects TRBV30 to TRBJ1-3, with 9 bases fitting TRBD1. The CDR3 is made up of 14 amino acids. Germline V gene data show CDR1 as GTSNPN and CDR2 as SVGIG (reference sequence). V dropped 6 bases and J dropped 7; count of bases not matched to a gene: 10. The CDR3 DNA follows: TGTGCCTGCGGGCTGGACAGGGGAGAGAACACCATATATTTT. It yields the protein CACGLDRGENTIYF.

The chain couples TRBV9 to TRBJ1-1; a possible D gene is TRBD1 (5 bases). CDR3 length: 14 amino acids. The germline V gene has CDR1 SGDLS and CDR2 YYNGEE. The V end lost 4 bases, the J end lost 1 base, and 11 bases lay between the germline ends. The CDR3 is CASSPRVSNTEAFF. CDR3 DNA sequence: TGTGCCAGCAGCCCCAGGGTGTCGAACACTGAAGCTTTCTTT.

This chain uses TRBV10-3 with TRBJ1-1; TRBD1 is a possible D gene (5 bases). Germline CDR1 is ENHRY and CDR2 is SYGVKD. This CDR3 comprises 13 residues. V was pared by 3 bases and J by 5 bases, with 10 bases between. This CDR3 is CAISDLGGTEAFF. The CDR3 region has the DNA TGTGCCATCAGTGACCTGGGGGGAACTGAAGCTTTCTTT.

The genes are TRBV9 and TRBJ2-7; tentatively, D is TRBD1 (6 bases). V shed 3 bases and J shed 7 bases, with 20 bases lying between them. This CDR3 is 15 amino acids long. Germline assignment: CDR1 SGDLS and CDR2 YYNGEE. CDR3 loop: CASSASPGHRWEQYF. As DNA, the CDR3 is TGTGCCAGCAGCGCGTCACCGGGACACCGGTGGGAGCAGTACTTC.

The chain recombines TRBV25-1 with TRBJ2-7, with no clear D. CDR1 is MGHDK and CDR2 is SYGVNS in the germline V gene. Trimming pared 3 bases from V and 0 bases from J, leaving 6 bases between. This CDR3 spans 13 amino acids. DNA of the CDR3: TGTGCCAGCAGTGATATCCCCTCCTACGAGCAGTACTTC. It is translated as CASSDIPSYEQYF.

A single count supports this clone. The CDR3 sequence: CASSYSAQGSNQPQHF. The CDR3 DNA is TGTGCCAGCAGTTACTCGGCACAGGGGAGCAATCAGCCCCAGCATTTT. The chain joins TRBV6-5 to TRBJ1-5, with 7 nucleotides matching TRBD1. The V segment lost 0 bases and the J segment 1 base; nucleotides outside the gene matches: 3. This CDR3 has 16 residues. In germline, CDR1 is MNHEY, CDR2 SVGAGI.

The V call is TRBV6-1, the J call TRBJ1-3; 9 positions match TRBD1. J lost 10 bases, V lost 8 bases, and 9 bases had no gene match. The CDR3 totals 13 residues. From germline, CDR1 is MNHNS and CDR2 SASEGT. The CDR3, as DNA: TGTGCCAGCTCAATGACAGGGGGTATGACCATATATTTT. This encodes CASSMTGGMTIYF.

There are a few counts of this clone. V and J are TRBV19 and TRBJ2-7; 7 bases map to TRBD1. The junction had 10 bases not matched to a gene; V was cut back by 3 bases and J by 5 bases. From germline, CDR1 is LNHDA and CDR2 SQIVND (reference sequence). The CDR3 is 15 amino acids. The CDR3 loop is CASSILPGQTHEQYF. The CDR3 bases are TGTGCCAGTAGTATCCTGCCGGGACAGACGCACGAGCAGTACTTC.

This rearrangement joins TRBV5-1 to TRBJ2-5; possible D gene TRBD2, 7 bases. This CDR3 has 15 amino acids. The germline V gene has CDR1 SGHRS and CDR2 YFSETQ. The V and J ends lost 4 bases and 2 bases respectively, with 15 bases between them. CDR3 loop: CASSGEGHTQETQYF. As DNA, the CDR3 is TGCGCCAGCAGCGGGGAGGGACATACTCAAGAGACCCAGTACTTC.

CDR3 in amino acids: CASSFGGAGGEQYF. For the CDR3, the DNA is TGTGCCAGCAGCTTTGGAGGGGCCGGGGGCGAGCAGTACTTC. The chain employs TRBV13 and TRBJ2-7; weak D call: TRBD2 (6 bases). This CDR3 is 14 amino acids long. Germline V gene lookup returns CDR1 PRHDT and CDR2 FYEKMQ (reference sequence). Trimming left V 3 bases short and J 6 bases short, with 15 bases between.

The chain recombines TRBV20-1 with TRBJ1-2; D remains unclear. Between the trimmed V and J ends, which lost 3 bases and 2 bases, there was a span of 4 bases. The V gene's germline CDR1 is DFQATT and CDR2 SNEGSKA (reference sequence). The CDR3 totals 11 residues. CDR3: CSASRNYGYTF. CDR3 nucleotides: TGCAGTGCTAGTAGAAACTATGGCTACACCTTC.

The J gene is TRBJ1-2, the V gene TRBV5-4; D possibly corresponds to TRBD1 (5 bases). Trimming left V 4 bases short and J 0 bases short, with 10 bases between. This CDR3 has 14 residues. CDR1 is SGHNT and CDR2 is YYREEE in the germline V gene (reference sequence). CDR3 sequence (DNA): TGTGCCAGCAGCCCAGGGCCCTCTAACTATGGCTACACCTTC. Translated: CASSPGPSNYGYTF.

The J gene is TRBJ2-1, the V gene TRBV11-2, with 9 bases matching TRBD2. With 3 bases clipped from V and 6 bases from J, the junction kept 6 bases outside the gene matches. The CDR3 totals 15 residues. In germline, CDR1 is SGHAT, CDR2 FQNNGV. CDR3 in DNA: TGTGCCAGCAGCTTCGACGCTAGCGGGGCCAATGAGCAGTTCTTC. It yields the protein CASSFDASGANEQFF. Using reference TRBV11-2 and TRBJ2-1 for the parts outside the CDR3, the full variable domain is EAGVAQSPRYKIIEKRQSVAFWCNPISGHATLYWYQQILGQGPKLLIQFQNNGVVDDSQLPKDRFSAERLKGVDSTLKIQPAKLEDSAVYLCASSFDASGANEQFFGPGTRLTVL.

This clone was counted only a few times. CDR3 nucleotide sequence: TGTGCCAGCAGTTTCTCGGGGGACGGCTACACCTTC. Translated: CASSFSGDGYTF. The rearrangement links TRBV27 to TRBJ1-2, with a weak D call TRBD1 (5 bases). CDR1 is MNHEY and CDR2 is SMNVEV in the germline V gene (reference sequence). V lost 3 bases to trimming and J lost 8 bases, with 10 bases between them. The CDR3 spans 12 residues.

The CDR3 spells CASSGTTLRGNGYTF. For the CDR3, the DNA is TGTGCCAGCAGTGGTACAACACTTCGGGGGAACGGCTACACCTTC. The genes are TRBV2 and TRBJ1-2; possibly TRBD1 for D (5 bases). Trimming shortened V by 4 bases and J by 8 bases, and 20 bases separated the two germline ends. The CDR3 runs to 15 residues. Germline V CDR1 and CDR2: SNHLY, FYNNEI.

The chain links TRBV7-3 to TRBJ2-3; TRBD1 matches at 9 bases. The CDR3 sequence is 14 residues long. V was pared by 5 bases and J by 5 bases, with 5 bases of the junction left unmatched. CDR1 SGHTA and CDR2 FQGTGA come from the germline V gene. The CDR3 spells CASSRDRVGDTQYF. As DNA, the CDR3 is TGTGCCAGCAGCAGGGACAGGGTGGGAGATACGCAGTATTTT.

CDR3 in amino acids: CAWGQGADQPQHF. The CDR3 DNA reads as TGTGCCTGGGGACAGGGGGCAGATCAGCCCCAGCATTTT. V is TRBV30 and J is TRBJ1-5, with 11 bases lining up with TRBD1. Germline trimming cut 5 bases from V and 5 bases from J; bases unmatched to any gene: 2. The CDR3 has 13 amino acids. Per the germline V gene, CDR1 is GTSNPN and CDR2 is SVGIG (reference sequence). The full variable domain, its missing parts supplied by reference TRBV30 and TRBJ1-5, is SQTIHQWPATLVQPVGSPLSLECTVEGTSNPNLYWYRQAAGRGLQLLFYSVGIGQISSEVPQNLSASRPQDRQFILSSKKLLLSDSGFYLCAWGQGADQPQHFGDGTRLSIL.

The DNA for the CDR3 is TGCGCCAGCAGCCAAGCGACAAACTCTGGAAACACCATATATTTT. Protein: CASSQATNSGNTIYF. The chain uses TRBV4-1 and TRBJ1-3; D ambiguous. Germline lookup yields CDR1 MGHRA and CDR2 YSYEKL. Trimming removed 1 base from V and 0 bases from J, with 7 bases in between. This CDR3 is 15 amino acids long.

This chain joins TRBV1 and TRBJ1-6. TRBV1 is shown as a pseudogene. The CDR3 has 14 amino acids. CDR3 coding DNA: TGCACCAGCAGCCAAGTTACGAGGAATTCACCCCTCCACTTT. This gives the protein CTSSQVTRNSPLHF.

The gene calls are TRBV6-1 and TRBJ1-6; D gene uncertain. The CDR3 is made up of 13 amino acids. From germline, CDR1 is MNHNS and CDR2 SASEGT. V lost 4 bases and J lost 7, with 8 bases in between. This CDR3 is CASSADKNSPLHF. CDR3 sequence (DNA): TGTGCCAGCAGTGCCGACAAGAATTCACCCCTCCACTTT.

This clone was picked up a small number of times. This chain joins TRBV2 and TRBJ2-5; TRBD2 agrees at 7 bases. V dropped 6 bases and J dropped 2; count of bases not matched to a gene: 6. CDR3 size: 14 residues. CDR1 SNHLY and CDR2 FYNNEI come from the germline V gene. The CDR3 coding sequence is TGTGCCAGCAGGCCACCCGGGGGGCAAGAGACCCAGTACTTC. Its translation: CASRPPGGQETQYF.

For the CDR3, the DNA is TGTGCCAGCAGCCCGGGACAGGGAAGACAAGAGACCCAGTACTTC. Its protein product is CASSPGQGRQETQYF. This chain links TRBV13 with TRBJ2-5; 9 bases align to TRBD1. Germline values: CDR1 PRHDT, CDR2 FYEKMQ (reference sequence). J was trimmed by 2 bases and V by 5 bases; bases with no gene match: 6. This CDR3 has 15 residues. The full variable domain, its missing parts supplied by reference TRBV13 and TRBJ2-5, is AAGVIQSPRHLIKEKRETATLKCYPIPRHDTVYWYQQGPGQDPQFLISFYEKMQSDKGSIPDRFSAQQFSDYHSELNMSSLELGDSALYFCASSPGQGRQETQYFGPGTRLLVL.

V gene TRBV20-1 combines with J gene TRBJ2-7, with D unclear. V was pared by 7 bases and J by 0 bases, with 7 bases between. This CDR3 is built from 11 residues. CDR1 and CDR2 (germline): DFQATT, SNEGSKA (reference sequence). This CDR3 is CSGQDSYEQYF. DNA for the CDR3: TGCAGTGGTCAGGACTCCTACGAGCAGTACTTC.

V gene TRBV7-9 combines with J gene TRBJ1-1; D is perhaps TRBD1 (6 bases). V lost 5 bases, J lost 2 bases, and 15 bases lay in between. CDR3 length: 15 residues. Germline assignment: CDR1 SEHNR and CDR2 FQNEAQ (reference sequence). CDR3 nucleotides: TGTGCCAGCAGCCGACCAGGGGTGAAAAACACTGAAGCTTTCTTT. Protein: CASSRPGVKNTEAFF. The full variable domain, with the rest looked up from reference TRBV7-9 and TRBJ1-1, is DTGVSQNPRHKITKRGQNVTFRCDPISEHNRLYWYRQTLGQGPEFLTYFQNEAQLEKSRLLSDRFSAERPKGSFSTLEIQRTEQGDSAMYLCASSRPGVKNTEAFFGQGTRLTVV.

V is TRBV5-1 and J is TRBJ2-3, with TRBD1 identical over 7 bases. The CDR3 contains 16 residues. Germline loops: CDR1 SGHRS, CDR2 YFSETQ. Germline trimming cut 0 bases from V and 1 base from J; bases unmatched to any gene: 5. The CDR3 DNA reads TGCGCCAGCAGCTTGGAGGCCACAGGGGGCACAGATACGCAGTATTTT. This gives the protein CASSLEATGGTDTQYF.

The chain carries TRBV28 and TRBJ2-1; 12 bases agree with TRBD1. Per the germline V gene, CDR1 is MDHEN and CDR2 is SYDVKM. CDR3 length equals 15 residues. Losses at the gene ends were 3 bases for V and 8 bases for J; bases not matched to a gene: 5. In DNA form, the CDR3 reads TGTGCCAGCAGTTTGGGGACAGGGGGCATGGATGAGCAGTTCTTC. It specifies CASSLGTGGMDEQFF.